A selection of T cell receptor beta chains follows, all from one sample in a study of a mutant IDH1 vaccine in newly diagnosed glioma. The protocol was immunoSEQ multiplex PCR, while the TCRdb copy is restricted to in-frame clones and leaves out a portion. This sample carries roughly 52,000 clones, 80% to 85% of them seen once, and the ten largest clones take 3.5% to 5%. These receptors' targets are unknown. The starting material was PBMCs, obtained from a glioma patient whose treatment included an IDH1 peptide vaccine. These TCRs come from a woman under 30 with glioma. Each CDR3 is given with its conserved first and last residue. D genes are given only for firm matches. Size is omitted from some rows. Given values are once, few, many or a class for expanded clones.

>once|TRBJ2-6|-|14|TRBV19
TGTGCCAGTAGTCCGATCGGTGGGGCCAACGTCCTGACTTTC
CASSPIGGANVLTF
>-|TRBJ1-2|-|18|TRBV7-3
TGTGCCAGCAGCTTAAGATGGGTATCCGAGGGATCTTACTATGGCTACACCTTC
CASSLRWVSEGSYYGYTF
>-|TRBJ2-7|-|14|TRBV19
TGTGCCAGTAGTGGGAGGACAGAGTCCTACGAGCAGTACTTC
CASSGRTESYEQYF
>-|TRBJ2-5|-|15|TRBV5-1
TGCGCCAGCAGCCCCTTTTTGGAGTACCAAGAGACCCAGTACTTC
CASSPFLEYQETQYF
>-|TRBJ2-7|TRBD1|15|TRBV9
TGTGCCAGCAGCGTTAGCCCAGGGGGCCCCTACGAGCAGTACTTC
CASSVSPGGPYEQYF
>-|TRBJ1-3|TRBD1|15|TRBV5-1
TGCGCCAGCAGCTCGGACAGGGGGCTGGGAAACACCATATATTTT
CASSSDRGLGNTIYF
>few|TRBJ1-1|-|12|TRBV5-1
TGCGTTTCGAGAGACATGAACACTGAAGCTTTCTTT
CVSRDMNTEAFF
>-|TRBJ1-2|-|15|TRBV9
TGTGCCAGCAGCGTAGCGGCACAGGGAGACTATGGCTACACCTTC
CASSVAAQGDYGYTF
>-|TRBJ2-7|-|14|TRBV11-2
TGTGCCAGCAGCTTAGAGGGGGGCGCCTACGAGCAGTACTTC
CASSLEGGAYEQYF
>-|TRBJ1-1|-|14|TRBV6-1
TGTGCCAGCAGGTCAACCGGGGGCCTGCCTGAAGCTTTCTTT
CASRSTGGLPEAFF
>-|TRBJ1-1|-|14|TRBV5-1
TGCGCCAGCAGCTTGGATCAGGCGGGCACTGAAGCTTTCTTT
CASSLDQAGTEAFF
>-|TRBJ2-1|TRBD2|14|TRBV4-3
TGCGCCAGCAGCCAGATCCGAGCGGGGGGGGAGCAGTTCTTC
CASSQIRAGGEQFF
>-|TRBJ2-2|TRBD2|14|TRBV5-1
TGCGCCAGCAGAGAGAGCGGGAGTTCCGGGGAGCTGTTTTTT
CASRESGSSGELFF
>-|TRBJ1-2|-|15|TRBV7-8
TGTGCCAGCAGCTTATACCGGACAACGGTATATGGCTACACCTTC
CASSLYRTTVYGYTF
>once|TRBJ2-3|-|15|TRBV5-4
TGTGCCAGCAGCTTAGGGGGGGGGCAAACAGATACGCAGTATTTT
CASSLGGGQTDTQYF
>-|TRBJ2-3|-|17|TRBV28
TGTGCCAGCAGTTCCTACCAGGGTACCTGGGACACAGATACGCAGTATTTT
CASSSYQGTWDTDTQYF
>once|TRBJ1-2|-|15|TRBV6-1
TGTGCCAGCAGTGAAGGAGGAGGCCCTCAAGGAGGCTACACCTTC
CASSEGGGPQGGYTF
>-|TRBJ1-1|-|11|TRBV5-5
TGTGCCAGCAGCGTGGGGACTGAAGCTTTCTTT
CASSVGTEAFF
>-|TRBJ1-5|-|13|TRBV5-5
TGTGCCAGCAGCTTCGTCGGGGACCAGCCCCAGCATTTT
CASSFVGDQPQHF
>-|TRBJ1-2|TRBD1|15|TRBV13
TGTGCCAGCAGCTCGACAGGGGACCCTAACTATGGCTACACCTTC
CASSSTGDPNYGYTF
>-|TRBJ2-1|-|15|TRBV2
TGTGCCAGCAGTTACCGGGACTGGATCTACAATGAGCAGTTCTTC
CASSYRDWIYNEQFF
>few|TRBJ2-7|-|13|TRBV9
TGTGCCAGCAGCGTTAGCGGCGGCTCCGAGCAGTACTTC
CASSVSGGSEQYF
>-|TRBJ2-5|TRBD1|15|TRBV7-9
TGTGCCAGCAGACCTGGGACAGGACGGGCCGTTACCCAGTACTTC
CASRPGTGRAVTQYF
>-|TRBJ2-2|-|17|TRBV5-4
TGTGCCAGCAGCTTGGTGTTGGGGGGCCCGAACACCGGGGAGCTGTTTTTT
CASSLVLGGPNTGELFF
>-|TRBJ1-5|TRBD1|14|TRBV7-9
TGTGCCAGCAGCCCGTTAGGGGGCCCGACACCCCAGCATTTT
CASSPLGGPTPQHF
>once|TRBJ2-7|TRBD2|17|TRBV5-3
TGTGCCAGAAGCTTGCGAGGGATAGCGGGGCTGACCTACGAGCAGTACTTC
CARSLRGIAGLTYEQYF
>-|TRBJ2-5|TRBD2|17|TRBV27
TGTGCCAGCAGTTCCCCCTGGGGGGGGTCCCCGCAAGAGACCCAGTACTTC
CASSSPWGGSPQETQYF
>-|TRBJ1-1|-|13|TRBV30
TGTGCCTGGGCTCGGGGGCAAGGCACTGAAGCTTTCTTT
CAWARGQGTEAFF
>-|TRBJ2-7|-|14|TRBV19
TGTGCCAGTAGTATTCTCCTGAGCTCCTACGAGCAGTACTTC
CASSILLSSYEQYF